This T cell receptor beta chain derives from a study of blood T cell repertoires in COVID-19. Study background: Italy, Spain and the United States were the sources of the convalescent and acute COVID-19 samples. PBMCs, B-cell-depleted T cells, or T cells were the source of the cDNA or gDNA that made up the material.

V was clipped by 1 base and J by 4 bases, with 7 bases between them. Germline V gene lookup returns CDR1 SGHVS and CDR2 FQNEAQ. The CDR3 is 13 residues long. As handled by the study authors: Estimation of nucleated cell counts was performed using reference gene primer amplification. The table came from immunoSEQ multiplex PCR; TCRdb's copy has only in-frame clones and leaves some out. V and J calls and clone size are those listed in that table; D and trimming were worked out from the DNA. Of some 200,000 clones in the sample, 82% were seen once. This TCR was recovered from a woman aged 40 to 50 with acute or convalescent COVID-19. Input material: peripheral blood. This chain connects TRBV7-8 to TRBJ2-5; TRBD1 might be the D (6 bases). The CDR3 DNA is TGTGCCAGCAGCTTAGAAGGGGGAGAGACCCAGTACTTC. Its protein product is CASSLEGGETQYF.